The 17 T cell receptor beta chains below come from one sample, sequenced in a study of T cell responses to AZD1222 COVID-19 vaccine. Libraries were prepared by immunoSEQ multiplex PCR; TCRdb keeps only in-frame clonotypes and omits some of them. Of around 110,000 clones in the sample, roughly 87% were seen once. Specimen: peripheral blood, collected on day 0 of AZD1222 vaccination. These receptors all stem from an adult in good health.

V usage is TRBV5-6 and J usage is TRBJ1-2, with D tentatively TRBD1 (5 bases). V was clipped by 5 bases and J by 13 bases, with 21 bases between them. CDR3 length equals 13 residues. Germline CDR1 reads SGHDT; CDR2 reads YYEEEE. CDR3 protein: CASRVPGPFRGTF. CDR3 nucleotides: TGTGCCAGCAGGGTACCGGGACCCTTTAGGGGCACCTTC.

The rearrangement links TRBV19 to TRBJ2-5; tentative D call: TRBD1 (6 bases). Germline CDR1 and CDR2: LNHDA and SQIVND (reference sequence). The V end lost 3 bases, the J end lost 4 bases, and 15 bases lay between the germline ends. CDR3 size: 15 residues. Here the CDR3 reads CASSMGPGARETQYF. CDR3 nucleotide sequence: TGTGCCAGTAGTATGGGACCAGGGGCGAGAGAGACCCAGTACTTC.

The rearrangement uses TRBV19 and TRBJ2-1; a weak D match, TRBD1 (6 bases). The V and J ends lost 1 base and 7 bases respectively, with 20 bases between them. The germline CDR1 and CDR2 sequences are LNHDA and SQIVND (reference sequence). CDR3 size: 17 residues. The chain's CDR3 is CASSIGGPLGTQNEQFF. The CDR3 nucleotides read TGTGCCAGTAGTATAGGGGGGCCCCTTGGGACACAAAATGAGCAGTTCTTC.

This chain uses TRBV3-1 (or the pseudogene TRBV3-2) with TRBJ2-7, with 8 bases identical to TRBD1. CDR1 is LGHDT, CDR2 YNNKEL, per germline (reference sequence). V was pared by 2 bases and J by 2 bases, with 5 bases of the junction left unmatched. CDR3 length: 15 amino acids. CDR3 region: CASSQFLQGAYEQYF. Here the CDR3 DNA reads TGTGCCAGCAGCCAATTTTTACAGGGGGCCTACGAGCAGTACTTC.

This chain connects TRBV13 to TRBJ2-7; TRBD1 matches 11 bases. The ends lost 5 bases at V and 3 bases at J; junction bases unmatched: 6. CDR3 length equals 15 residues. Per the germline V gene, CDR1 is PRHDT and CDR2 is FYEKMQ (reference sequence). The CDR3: CASSRPGTGGYEQYF. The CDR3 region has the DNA TGTGCCAGCAGCCGCCCCGGGACAGGGGGCTACGAGCAGTACTTC.

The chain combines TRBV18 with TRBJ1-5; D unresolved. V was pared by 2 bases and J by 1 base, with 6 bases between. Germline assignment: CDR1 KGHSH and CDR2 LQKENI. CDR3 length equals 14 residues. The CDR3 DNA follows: TGTGCCAGCTCACCAGAAAGCAGCAATCAGCCCCAGCATTTT. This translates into CASSPESSNQPQHF.

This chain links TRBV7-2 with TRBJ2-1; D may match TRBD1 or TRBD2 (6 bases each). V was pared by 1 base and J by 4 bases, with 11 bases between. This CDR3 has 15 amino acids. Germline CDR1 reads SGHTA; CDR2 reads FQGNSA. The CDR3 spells CASSLVGGEYNEQFF. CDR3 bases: TGTGCCAGCAGCTTAGTGGGGGGCGAATACAATGAGCAGTTCTTC.

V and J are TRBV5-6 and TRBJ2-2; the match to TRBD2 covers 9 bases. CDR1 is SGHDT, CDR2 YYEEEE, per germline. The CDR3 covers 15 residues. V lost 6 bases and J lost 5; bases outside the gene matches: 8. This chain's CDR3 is CASNPGTSWTGELFF. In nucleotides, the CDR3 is TGTGCCAGCAACCCCGGGACTAGCTGGACCGGGGAGCTGTTTTTT.

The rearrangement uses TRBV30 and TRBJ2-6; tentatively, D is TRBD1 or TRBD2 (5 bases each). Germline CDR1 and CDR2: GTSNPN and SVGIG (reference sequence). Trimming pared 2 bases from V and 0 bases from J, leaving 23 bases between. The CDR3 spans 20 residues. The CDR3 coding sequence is TGTGCCTGGAGTCGGGGCAGGTGGGGCTCGTTGGCCTCTGGGGCCAACGTCCTGACTTTC. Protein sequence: CAWSRGRWGSLASGANVLTF.

CDR3 coding DNA: TGTGCCAGCAGCCCCCCGTGGGCCGACGAGCAGTACTTC. As protein: CASSPPWADEQYF. The V call is TRBV7-9, the J call TRBJ2-7; D gene unclear. V was trimmed by 5 bases and J by 5 bases, leaving 13 bases between them. This CDR3 region has 13 residues. CDR1 is SEHNR, CDR2 FQNEAQ, per germline (reference sequence).

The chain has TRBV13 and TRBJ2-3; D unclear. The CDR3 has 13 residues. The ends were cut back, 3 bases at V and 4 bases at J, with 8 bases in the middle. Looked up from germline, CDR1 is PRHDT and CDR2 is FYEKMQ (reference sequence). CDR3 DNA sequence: TGTGCCAGCAGCTTCCGGTCTGCAGATACGCAGTATTTT. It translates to CASSFRSADTQYF. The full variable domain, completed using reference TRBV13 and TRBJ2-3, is AAGVIQSPRHLIKEKRETATLKCYPIPRHDTVYWYQQGPGQDPQFLISFYEKMQSDKGSIPDRFSAQQFSDYHSELNMSSLELGDSALYFCASSFRSADTQYFGPGTRLTVL.

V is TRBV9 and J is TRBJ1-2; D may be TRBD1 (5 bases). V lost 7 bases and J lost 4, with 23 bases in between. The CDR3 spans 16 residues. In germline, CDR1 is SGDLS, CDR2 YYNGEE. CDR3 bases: TGTGCCAGCCGTAATATAGAGGGACCCAAGTTCTATGGCTACACCTTC. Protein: CASRNIEGPKFYGYTF.

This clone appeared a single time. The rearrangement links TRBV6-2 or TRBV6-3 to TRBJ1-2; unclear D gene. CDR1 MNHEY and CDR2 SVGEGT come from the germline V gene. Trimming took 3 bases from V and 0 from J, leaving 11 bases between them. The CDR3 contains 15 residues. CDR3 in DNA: TGTGCCAGCAGTTATGTTCGACAATCTAACTATGGCTACACCTTC. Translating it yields CASSYVRQSNYGYTF.

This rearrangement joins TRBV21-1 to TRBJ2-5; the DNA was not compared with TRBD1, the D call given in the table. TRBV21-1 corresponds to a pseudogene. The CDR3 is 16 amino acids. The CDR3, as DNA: TGTGCCAGCAGCAAAGATGGTTCAGGGGGTACGGAGACCCAGTACTTC. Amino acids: CASSKDGSGGTETQYF.

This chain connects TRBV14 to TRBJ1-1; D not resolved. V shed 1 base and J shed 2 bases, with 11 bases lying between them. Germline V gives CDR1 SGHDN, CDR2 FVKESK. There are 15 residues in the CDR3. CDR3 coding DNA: TGTGCCAGCAGCCAAGTAATCTTACAAAACACTGAAGCTTTCTTT. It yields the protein CASSQVILQNTEAFF.

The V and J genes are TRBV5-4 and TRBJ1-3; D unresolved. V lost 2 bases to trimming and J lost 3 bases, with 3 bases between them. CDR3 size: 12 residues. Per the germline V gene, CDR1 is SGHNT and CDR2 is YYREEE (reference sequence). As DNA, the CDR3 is TGTGCCAGCAGCTTATTTGGAAACACCATATATTTT. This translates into CASSLFGNTIYF. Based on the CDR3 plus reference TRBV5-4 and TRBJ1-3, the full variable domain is ETGVTQSPTHLIKTRGQQVTLRCSSQSGHNTVSWYQQALGQGPQFIFQYYREEENGRGNFPPRFSGLQFPNYSSELNVNALELDDSALYLCASSLFGNTIYFGEGSWLTVV.

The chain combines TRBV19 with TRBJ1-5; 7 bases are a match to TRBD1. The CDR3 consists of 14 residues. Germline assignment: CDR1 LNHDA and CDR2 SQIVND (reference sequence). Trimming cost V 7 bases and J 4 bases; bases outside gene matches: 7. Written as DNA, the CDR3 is TGTGCCAGTAATAGGGGACAGACAAATCAGCCCCAGCATTTT. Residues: CASNRGQTNQPQHF. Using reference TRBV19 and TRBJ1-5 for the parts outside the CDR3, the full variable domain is DGGITQSPKYLFRKEGQNVTLSCEQNLNHDAMYWYRQDPGQGLRLIYYSQIVNDFQKGDIAEGYSVSREKKESFPLTVTSAQKNPTAFYLCASNRGQTNQPQHFGDGTRLSIL.